The 16 T cell receptor beta chains below come from one sample, sequenced in a study of Graves' ophthalmopathy and Graves' hyperthyroidism. Amplification from RNA transcripts yielded the TCR beta CDR3 regions. RT-PCR was first run with HTBI primers, then multiplex PCR in a second round. A single record per CDR3 protein comes from TCRdb applying MiXCR to the multiplex PCR reads. This table holds some 350,000 distinct CDR3 sequences, about 15% found once. Sequenced input: peripheral blood. Every receptor here comes from an adult woman with stable Graves' hyperthyroidism.

The chain uses TRBV4-2 and TRBJ1-4, with 8 nucleotides matching TRBD1. Looked up from germline, CDR1 is LGHNA and CDR2 is YNFKEQ. The trim removed 5 bases at V and 3 bases at J, leaving 8 bases unmatched. This CDR3 contains 16 residues. The CDR3 here is CASSEDPGQANEKLFF. Written as DNA, the CDR3 is TGTGCCAGCAGCGAGGATCCGGGACAGGCTAATGAAAAACTGTTTTTT.

In its sample, this clonotype was seen many times. One junction end disagrees with the germline gene, perhaps due to a read error. This chain joins TRBV10-3 and TRBJ2-2; a possible D gene is TRBD2 (5 bases). The CDR3 is made up of 15 amino acids. The germline V gene has CDR1 ENHRY and CDR2 SYGVKD. CDR3 nucleotides: TGTGCCATCAGTCCCCAATGGGAGAACTCCGGGGAGCTGTTTTTT. Its protein product is CAISPQWENSGELFF.

The chain uses TRBV12-5 and TRBJ2-5, with D possibly matching TRBD1 (5 bases). CDR3 length: 12 residues. V gave up 1 base and J gave up 12 bases, with 12 bases separating them. The germline V gene encodes CDR1 LGHNT and CDR2 FRNRAP. The CDR3 nucleotides read TGTGCTAGTGGTTTGGCCCGGACACCTGAGTACTTC. Translated: CASGLARTPEYF.

This clonotype was detected ten times or more. The rearrangement joins TRBV28 to TRBJ1-5, with a weak D call TRBD1 (6 bases). Germline V CDR1 and CDR2: MDHEN, SYDVKM. V lost 4 bases to trimming and J lost 4 bases, with 20 bases between them. This CDR3 region has 17 residues. CDR3 region: CASSSGLGGWENQPQHF. CDR3 bases: TGTGCCAGCAGTTCAGGGCTTGGGGGCTGGGAGAATCAGCCCCAGCATTTT.

This clonotype was picked up many times. One end of the junction varies from germline; a read error may be responsible. The rearrangement uses TRBV6-2 or TRBV6-3 and TRBJ2-7; 10 nucleotides line up with TRBD1. CDR3 size: 14 residues. Germline V gives CDR1 MNHEY, CDR2 SVGEGT. The chain's CDR3 is CASSDRDRGPNGDF. Here the CDR3 DNA reads TGTGCCAGCAGTGACCGGGACAGGGGCCCAAACGGGGACTTC.

There are many counts of this clonotype. This chain links TRBV25-1 with TRBJ2-2; a possible D gene is TRBD1 (6 bases). The ends were cut back, 6 bases at V and 1 base at J, with 6 bases in the middle. Looked up from germline, CDR1 is MGHDK and CDR2 is SYGVNS. This CDR3 has 13 residues. The CDR3 loop reads CASRDRNTGELFF. CDR3 nucleotide sequence: TGTGCCAGCAGGGACAGGAACACCGGGGAGCTGTTTTTT.

This clonotype was counted ten times or more. This chain connects TRBV5-1 to TRBJ2-7; D might be TRBD2 (5 bases). Germline values: CDR1 SGHRS, CDR2 YFSETQ. Trimming removed 4 bases at V and 5 bases at J, with 22 bases between. The CDR3 length is 16 residues. The CDR3 reads CASSAGVDGSSDEQYF. CDR3 nucleotide sequence: TGCGCCAGCAGCGCCGGGGTGGACGGGTCGTCCGACGAGCAGTACTTC.

In its sample, this clonotype was seen many times. This sequence joins TRBV11-2 and TRBJ1-1; tentative D call: TRBD1 (6 bases). CDR1 is SGHAT, CDR2 FQNNGV, per germline. This CDR3 is 16 amino acids long. V lost 4 bases and J lost 1, with 16 bases in between. CDR3 nucleotide sequence: TGTGCCAGCAGCTCTACAGGGCCCAGTGGGAACACTGAAGCTTTCTTT. Protein product: CASSSTGPSGNTEAFF.

This clonotype was seen repeatedly, ten times or more. V usage is TRBV27 and J usage is TRBJ1-3, with 8 nucleotides matching TRBD1. The J segment lost 2 bases and the V segment lost 5 bases, leaving 5 bases of the junction unmatched. CDR3 size: 15 residues. The germline CDR1 and CDR2 sequences are MNHEY and SMNVEV (reference sequence). CDR3 nucleotide sequence: TGTGCCAGCAGTCCGACAGGGGCCCCTGGAAACACCATATATTTT. Protein product: CASSPTGAPGNTIYF.

This clonotype was counted at least ten times. V and J are TRBV28 and TRBJ1-2, with TRBD1 matching 11 bases. The CDR3 has 17 residues. CDR1 and CDR2 (germline): MDHEN, SYDVKM. V shed 4 bases, J shed 7 bases, and the junction held 14 bases outside the gene matches. The CDR3 DNA reads as TGTGCCAGCAGTTCGCCCGGGACAGGGGGGTGGCCTCTTGGCTACACCTTC. Amino acid sequence: CASSSPGTGGWPLGYTF.

V is TRBV12-3 or TRBV12-4 and J is TRBJ2-7, with 8 nucleotides matching TRBD2. Losses at the gene ends were 6 bases for V and 3 bases for J; bases not matched to a gene: 7. CDR3 length: 14 residues. CDR3 sequence (DNA): TGTGCCAGCAGCCGAGAGCGGGGGAACTACGAGCAGTACTTC. Amino acids: CASSRERGNYEQYF.

This clonotype was observed at least ten times. The chain has TRBV28 and TRBJ1-1; 12 bases match TRBD1. The V and J ends lost 5 bases and 5 bases, in that order; junction bases with no gene match: 6. The CDR3 runs 15 residues. Per the germline V gene, CDR1 is MDHEN and CDR2 is SYDVKM. Here the CDR3 DNA reads TGTGCCAGCAGTAAGGGACAGGGGGCAAAGACTGAAGCTTTCTTT. Protein: CASSKGQGAKTEAFF.

This clonotype appeared many times. V usage is TRBV19 and J usage is TRBJ1-5; the D gene is possibly TRBD1 (5 bases). This CDR3 region has 14 residues. V was trimmed by 3 bases and J by 1 base, leaving 7 bases between them. Germline V gene sequence: CDR1 LNHDA, CDR2 SQIVND (reference sequence). The CDR3 nucleotides are TGTGCCAGTAGTATTCGGGGGAGCAATCAGCCCCAGCATTTT. This translates into CASSIRGSNQPQHF.

This clonotype was seen repeatedly, ten times or more. The chain couples TRBV12-3 or TRBV12-4 to TRBJ1-2, with 7 positions matching TRBD1. V shed 2 bases and J 4 bases; nucleotides not matched to a gene: 4. The CDR3 extends over 14 amino acids. DNA for the CDR3: TGTGCCAGCAGTTTAAAAGGACAGGTCTATGGCTACACCTTC. Its protein is CASSLKGQVYGYTF.

This sequence joins TRBV20-1 and TRBJ1-2, with D possibly matching TRBD1 (6 bases). Trimming left V 0 bases short and J 8 bases short, with 16 bases between. This CDR3 comprises 14 residues. Per germline, CDR1 DFQATT and CDR2 SNEGSKA (reference sequence). Here the CDR3 reads CSARDQGVGGGYTF. CDR3 in DNA: TGCAGTGCTAGAGATCAAGGTGTAGGGGGAGGCTACACCTTC.

This clonotype occurred many times. The chain is built from TRBV6-5 and TRBJ1-2; D possibly corresponds to TRBD1 (6 bases). Trimming removed 6 bases from V and 6 bases from J, with 11 bases in between. Germline CDR1 is MNHEY and CDR2 is SVGAGI. The CDR3 loop spans 12 amino acids. The CDR3 sequence: CASRRGVHGYTF. In DNA, the CDR3 is TGTGCCAGCAGGAGGGGGGTTCATGGCTACACCTTC.